The clone carrying this TCR beta chain was counted between two and nine times. Its antigen is not identified. The data stem from a study of T cell repertoires in cytomegalovirus infection. About the research overall: CMV epitopes used comprised recently identified HLA-C-restricted ones and well-studied HLA-B-restricted ones. Public TCR beta signature analysis indicated the presence of both CMV infection and matching HLA type. Study observations and caveats: What dominated the ex vivo response were HLA-C-restricted CMV-specific TCR beta clonotypes. Carriage of CMV together with the relevant HLA was identifiable through cumulative public TCR beta family frequency.

The CDR3 spans 15 residues. Germline values: CDR1 SEHNR, CDR2 FQNEAQ (reference sequence). V was trimmed by 1 base and J by 4 bases, leaving 11 bases between them. TCRdb used MiXCR to reprocess the reads, holding one entry per CDR3 protein. The data hold about 340,000 distinct CDR3 sequences, with under 35% observed a single time. The receptor was isolated from a human donor in good health (CMV status not recorded). Some clones in this sample may be carry-over from other donors' samples. Sequenced here: cultured PBMCs, sampled from culture after CMV antigen stimulation. The chain carries TRBV7-9 and TRBJ2-1; no firm D call. The CDR3 here is CASSLERSPYNEQFF. The CDR3 DNA sequence: TGTGCCAGCAGCTTAGAGAGGAGCCCGTACAATGAGCAGTTCTTC.